This TCR beta chain is drawn from a study of PD-1 blockade in mismatch repair-deficient tumors. Germline lookup yields CDR1 MNHEY and CDR2 SVGAGI. Between the trimmed V and J ends, which lost 2 bases and 5 bases, there was a span of 16 bases. This CDR3 has 15 amino acids. Here immunoSEQ multiplex PCR was the method, and the copy in TCRdb shows in-frame clones only, minus some. The data hold more than 50,000 clones, with approximately 89% observed a single time. PCR or immunohistochemistry showed mismatch repair deficiency in every enrolled patient. This TCR was sampled from an adult with mismatch repair-deficient cancer. The chain uses TRBV6-5 and TRBJ2-7; D is unresolved. The input for sequencing was peripheral blood, taken 52 weeks after starting pembrolizumab. The chain's CDR3 is CASSYAPASRDEQYF. As DNA, the CDR3 is TGTGCCAGCAGTTACGCACCAGCCTCCCGGGACGAGCAGTACTTC.